This T cell receptor beta chain appears in the sequencing data of a study of cytomegalovirus exposure and HLA in healthy donors. Study information: According to later analysis, the same platform produced the 110 or so validation and around 730 first-cohort repertoires.

Method: immunoSEQ multiplex PCR; TCRdb's copy keeps in-frame clones and lacks some. This sample has more than 100,000 clones, with 88% found just once. Germline V gives CDR1 SQVTM, CDR2 ANQGSEA. V lost 7 bases and J lost 7, with 17 bases in between. The CDR3 runs 13 residues. As regards this clone: What it binds is not known.

Notes on the study in general: Accounts indicate the classifier identified cytomegalovirus status with strong specificity and sensitivity. Most TCR sequences were rare, but some public TCRs occurred in many donors.

This clonotype originated in a man in his thirties or forties in good health and CMV-seronegative. The chain uses TRBV29-1 and TRBJ2-1; tentatively, D is TRBD1 (6 bases). Sequenced sample: PBMCs. The CDR3 loop is CSAPHRVKNEQFF. The DNA for the CDR3 is TGCAGCGCCCCCCACAGGGTGAAGAATGAGCAGTTCTTC.